The 14 T cell receptor beta chains given below trace back to one sample, sequenced in a study of blood T cell repertoires in COVID-19. Sequencing was performed with immunoSEQ multiplex PCR; in TCRdb, only in-frame clones are kept and a portion is missing. The data hold a few hundred thousand clones, with 80% to 90% observed a single time. Sequencing was performed on PBMCs or T cells enriched from blood (not recorded which). All receptors come from a young man who had recovered from COVID-19.

CDR3 loop: CASSERRGVTYEQYF. The DNA for the CDR3 is TGTGCCAGCAGTGAACGGCGGGGGGTAACCTACGAGCAGTACTTC. The chain carries TRBV6-1 and TRBJ2-7; 8 nucleotides line up with TRBD2. Germline V lookup: CDR1 MNHNS, CDR2 SASEGT. V dropped 2 bases and J dropped 2; count of bases not matched to a gene: 5. CDR3 length equals 15 residues.

This clone was found a few times. The chain links TRBV30 to TRBJ2-7; D is perhaps TRBD1 (5 bases). Per the germline V gene, CDR1 is GTSNPN and CDR2 is SVGIG (reference sequence). The CDR3 is made up of 13 amino acids. The V end was cut by 2 bases, the J end by 2 bases, with 10 bases between. CDR3 nucleotides: TGTGCCTGGAGTCGAGACAGAGCCTACGAGCAGTACTTC. Its translation: CAWSRDRAYEQYF.

V is TRBV6-5 and J is TRBJ2-5; TRBD2 agrees at 7 bases. Per the germline V gene, CDR1 is MNHEY and CDR2 is SVGAGI. The CDR3 covers 16 residues. V lost 0 bases, J lost 5 bases, and 9 bases stayed unmatched. The DNA for the CDR3 is TGTGCCAGCAGTTACTCCGCAGCGGGGTGGGATGAGACCCAGTACTTC. Its translation: CASSYSAAGWDETQYF.

This chain links TRBV19 with TRBJ1-5, with D unresolved. Per the germline V gene, CDR1 is LNHDA and CDR2 is SQIVND (reference sequence). With 5 bases removed from V and 7 bases from J, the gap between germline ends came to 9 bases. This CDR3 has 12 amino acids. CDR3: CASSFRSQPQHF. DNA for the CDR3: TGTGCCAGTAGTTTTCGGAGCCAGCCCCAGCATTTT.

CDR3 region: CAISDRSGVGETQYF. DNA of the CDR3: TGTGCCATCAGTGATAGGTCCGGGGTAGGGGAGACCCAGTACTTC. The J gene is TRBJ2-5, the V gene TRBV10-3, with a possible D match to TRBD2 (5 bases). CDR3 length: 15 residues. V was shortened by 3 bases and J by 5 bases, with 16 bases between the two germline ends. CDR1 is ENHRY, CDR2 SYGVKD, per germline.

CDR3 in amino acids: CASSKMTSAETQYF. The CDR3 DNA sequence: TGCGCCAGCAGCAAAATGACTAGCGCAGAGACCCAGTACTTC. The chain joins TRBV5-1 to TRBJ2-5, with 8 bases identical to TRBD2. Germline CDR1 is SGHRS and CDR2 is YFSETQ. The CDR3 sequence is 14 residues long. With V trimmed by 4 bases and J by 4 bases, 6 bases remained unmatched.

The genes are TRBV7-8 and TRBJ2-7; 7 bases match TRBD1. Germline trimming cut 5 bases from V and 0 bases from J; bases unmatched to any gene: 13. The germline gives CDR1 SGHVS, CDR2 FQNEAQ. The CDR3 spans 17 residues. CDR3 coding DNA: TGTGCCAGCAGCACTCCTCTCTTGGGACAGAACTCCTACGAGCAGTACTTC. Translated: CASSTPLLGQNSYEQYF.

The rearrangement links TRBV6-1 to TRBJ2-3; D not certain. The V end lost 3 bases, the J end lost 2 bases, and 9 bases lay between the germline ends. Germline loops: CDR1 MNHNS, CDR2 SASEGT. The CDR3 runs to 14 residues. In DNA form, the CDR3 reads TGTGCCAGCAGTGAGCCCAGGCTCACAGATACGCAGTATTTT. The encoded protein is CASSEPRLTDTQYF.

The rearrangement uses TRBV11-2 and TRBJ2-3; no clear D. V shed 5 bases and J shed 0 bases, with 3 bases lying between them. The CDR3 has 12 residues. The germline gives CDR1 SGHAT, CDR2 FQNNGV. The CDR3 loop reads CASSPSTDTQYF. In DNA form, the CDR3 reads TGTGCCAGCAGCCCAAGCACAGATACGCAGTATTTT.

The CDR3 protein is CASSQDIGANYEQYF. In DNA, the CDR3 is TGCGCCAGCAGCCAAGATATAGGAGCAAACTACGAGCAGTACTTC. This rearrangement joins TRBV4-1 to TRBJ2-7, with D unresolved. The V gene lost 0 bases and the J gene lost 3 bases, with 12 bases spanning the gap. This CDR3 contains 15 residues. Germline V gives CDR1 MGHRA, CDR2 YSYEKL.

This clone was observed once. The chain recombines TRBV7-9 with TRBJ1-2; a possible D gene is TRBD1 (5 bases). The germline gives CDR1 SEHNR, CDR2 FQNEAQ (reference sequence). Between the trimmed V and J ends, which lost 8 bases and 2 bases, there was a span of 12 bases. The CDR3 spans 13 residues. The CDR3 coding sequence is TGTGCCAGCGGCCTTGGGGGGAACTATGGCTACACCTTC. Its protein product is CASGLGGNYGYTF.

The V gene is TRBV5-4, the J gene TRBJ1-2; D gene unclear. V was trimmed by 6 bases and J by 4 bases, leaving 19 bases between them. This CDR3 contains 15 residues. Germline lookup yields CDR1 SGHNT and CDR2 YYREEE (reference sequence). This CDR3 is CASTSGLGFAYGYTF. CDR3 DNA sequence: TGTGCCAGCACCTCGGGGTTAGGGTTTGCCTATGGCTACACCTTC.

This clone was seen more than once but under ten times. The rearrangement joins TRBV11-1 to TRBJ2-1; 7 bases agree with TRBD2. Germline V CDR1 and CDR2: SGHAT, FQDESV (reference sequence). The CDR3 length is 15 residues. J gave up 4 bases and V 5 bases, and 8 bases lay outside the gene matches. CDR3 DNA: TGTGCCAGCAGCGACAGCGGGGACTATTACAATGAGCAGTTCTTC. Its translation: CASSDSGDYYNEQFF.

As for this clone: A read error may produce the germline difference seen at one junction end. V is TRBV7-7 and J is TRBJ2-1, with TRBD2 as a possible D gene (6 bases). The germline gives CDR1 SSHAT, CDR2 FNYEAQ (reference sequence). This CDR3 region has 17 residues. The CDR3 sequence: CASSLAAGTLAYNEQFF. The CDR3 nucleotides are TGTGCTAGCAGCCTTGCTGCGGGGACCCTGGCCTACAATGAGCAGTTCTTC. Variable domain in full (rest from reference TRBV7-7 and TRBJ2-1): GAGVSQSPRYKVTKRGQDVTLRCDPISSHATLYWYQQALGQGPEFLTYFNYEAQPDKSGLPSDRFSAERPEGSISTLTIQRTEQRDSAMYRCASSLAAGTLAYNEQFFGPGTRLTVL.